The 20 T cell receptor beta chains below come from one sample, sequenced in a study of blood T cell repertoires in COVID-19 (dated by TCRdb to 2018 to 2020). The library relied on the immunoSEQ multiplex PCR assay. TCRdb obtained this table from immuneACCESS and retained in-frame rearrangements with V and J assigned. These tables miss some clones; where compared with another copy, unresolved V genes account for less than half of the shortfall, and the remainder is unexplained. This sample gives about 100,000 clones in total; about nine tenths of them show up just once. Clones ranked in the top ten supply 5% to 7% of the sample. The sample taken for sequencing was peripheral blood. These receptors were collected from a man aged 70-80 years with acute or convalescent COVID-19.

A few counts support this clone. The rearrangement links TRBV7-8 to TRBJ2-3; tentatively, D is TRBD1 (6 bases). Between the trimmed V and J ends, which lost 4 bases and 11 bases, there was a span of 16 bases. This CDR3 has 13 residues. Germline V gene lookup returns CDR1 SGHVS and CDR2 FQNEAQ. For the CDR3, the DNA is TGTGCCAGCAGCTATAAATGGGACAATAAGCAGTATTTT. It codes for CASSYKWDNKQYF.

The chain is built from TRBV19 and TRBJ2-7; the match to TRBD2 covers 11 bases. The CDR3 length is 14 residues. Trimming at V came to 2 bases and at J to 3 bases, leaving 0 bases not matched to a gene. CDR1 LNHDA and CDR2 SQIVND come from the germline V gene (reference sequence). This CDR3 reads CASSITSGSYEQYF. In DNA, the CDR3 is TGTGCCAGTAGTATAACTAGCGGGAGCTACGAGCAGTACTTC.

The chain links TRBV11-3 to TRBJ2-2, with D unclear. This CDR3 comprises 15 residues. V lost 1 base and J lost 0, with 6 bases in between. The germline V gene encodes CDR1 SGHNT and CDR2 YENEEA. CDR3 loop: CASSLALANTGELFF. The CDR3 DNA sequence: TGTGCCAGCAGCTTAGCCCTAGCGAACACCGGGGAGCTGTTTTTT.

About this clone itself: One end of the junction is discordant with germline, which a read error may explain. CDR3 sequence (DNA): TGTGCCAGCAGGGCAGAAGGGGCCAAAGTTTTT. Encoded protein: CASRAEGAKVF. The rearrangement joins TRBV2 to TRBJ1-4; D possibly corresponds to TRBD1 (5 bases). Germline values: CDR1 SNHLY, CDR2 FYNNEI. The CDR3 is made up of 11 amino acids. Complete variable domain (other parts from reference TRBV2 and TRBJ1-4): EPEVTQTPSHQVTQMGQEVILRCVPISNHLYFYWYRQILGQKVEFLVSFYNNEISEKSEIFDDQFSVERPDGSNFTLKIRSTKLEDSAMYFCASRAEGAKVFGSGTQLSVL.

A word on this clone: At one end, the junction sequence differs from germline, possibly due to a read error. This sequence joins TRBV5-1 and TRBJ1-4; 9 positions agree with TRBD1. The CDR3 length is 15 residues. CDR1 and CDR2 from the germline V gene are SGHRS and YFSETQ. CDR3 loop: CTSSVGQGESEKLFF. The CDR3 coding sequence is TGCACCAGCAGCGTGGGACAGGGTGAGAGTGAAAAACTGTTTTTT. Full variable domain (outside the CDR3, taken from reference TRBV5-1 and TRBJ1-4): KAGVTQTPRYLIKTRGQQVTLSCSPISGHRSVSWYQQTPGQGLQFLFEYFSETQRNKGNFPGRFSGRQFSNSRSEMNVSTLELGDSALYLCTSSVGQGESEKLFFGSGTQLSVL.

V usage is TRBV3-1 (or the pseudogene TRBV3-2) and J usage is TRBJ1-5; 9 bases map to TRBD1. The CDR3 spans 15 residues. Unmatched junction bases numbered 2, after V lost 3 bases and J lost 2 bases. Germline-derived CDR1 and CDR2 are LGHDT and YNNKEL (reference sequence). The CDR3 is CASSQRQGGNQPQHF. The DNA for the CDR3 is TGTGCCAGCAGCCAGAGACAGGGGGGCAATCAGCCCCAGCATTTT.

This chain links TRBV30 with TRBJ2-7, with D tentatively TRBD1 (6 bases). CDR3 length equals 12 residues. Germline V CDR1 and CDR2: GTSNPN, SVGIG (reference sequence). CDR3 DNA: TGTGCGAGGTCTTCAGGGGTCTACGAGCAGTACTTC. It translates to CARSSGVYEQYF.

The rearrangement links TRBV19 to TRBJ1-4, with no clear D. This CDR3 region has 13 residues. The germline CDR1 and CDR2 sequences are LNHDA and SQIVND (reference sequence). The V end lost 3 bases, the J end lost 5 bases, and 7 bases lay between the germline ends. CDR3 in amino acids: CASSIELNEKLFF. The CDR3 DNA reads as TGTGCCAGTAGTATTGAACTGAATGAAAAACTGTTTTTT. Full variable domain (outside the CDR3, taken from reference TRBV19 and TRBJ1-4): DGGITQSPKYLFRKEGQNVTLSCEQNLNHDAMYWYRQDPGQGLRLIYYSQIVNDFQKGDIAEGYSVSREKKESFPLTVTSAQKNPTAFYLCASSIELNEKLFFGSGTQLSVL.

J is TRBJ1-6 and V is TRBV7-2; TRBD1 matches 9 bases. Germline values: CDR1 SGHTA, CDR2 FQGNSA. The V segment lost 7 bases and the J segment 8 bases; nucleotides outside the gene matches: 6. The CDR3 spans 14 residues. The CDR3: CASTSGTGYSPLHF. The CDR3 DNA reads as TGTGCCAGCACTTCCGGGACAGGGTATTCACCCCTCCACTTT.

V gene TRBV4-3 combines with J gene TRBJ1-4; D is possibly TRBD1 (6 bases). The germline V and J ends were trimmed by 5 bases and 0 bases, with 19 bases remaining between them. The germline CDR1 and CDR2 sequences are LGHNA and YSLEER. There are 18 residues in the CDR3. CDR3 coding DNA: TGCGCCAGCAGCAGACAGGCCAACCAAGATGCAACTAATGAAAAACTGTTTTTT. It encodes CASSRQANQDATNEKLFF.

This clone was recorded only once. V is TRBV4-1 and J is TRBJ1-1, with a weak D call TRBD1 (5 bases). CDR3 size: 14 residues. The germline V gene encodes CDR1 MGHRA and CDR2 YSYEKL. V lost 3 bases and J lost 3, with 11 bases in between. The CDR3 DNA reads TGCGCCAGCAGCCACAGGGTGGGTGACACTGAAGCTTTCTTT. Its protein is CASSHRVGDTEAFF.

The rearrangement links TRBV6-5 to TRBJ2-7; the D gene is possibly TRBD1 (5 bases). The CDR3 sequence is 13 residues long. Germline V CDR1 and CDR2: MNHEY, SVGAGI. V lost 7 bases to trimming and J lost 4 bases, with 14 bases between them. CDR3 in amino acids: CASTSRTPYEQYF. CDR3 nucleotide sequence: TGTGCCAGCACCTCCCGGACACCATACGAGCAGTACTTC.

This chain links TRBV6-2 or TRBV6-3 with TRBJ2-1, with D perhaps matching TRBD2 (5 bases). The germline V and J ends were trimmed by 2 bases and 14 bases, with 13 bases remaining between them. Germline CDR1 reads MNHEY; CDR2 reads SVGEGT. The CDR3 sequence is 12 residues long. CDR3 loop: CASSYDGLREFF. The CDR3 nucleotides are TGTGCCAGCAGTTACGACGGACTGAGGGAGTTCTTC.

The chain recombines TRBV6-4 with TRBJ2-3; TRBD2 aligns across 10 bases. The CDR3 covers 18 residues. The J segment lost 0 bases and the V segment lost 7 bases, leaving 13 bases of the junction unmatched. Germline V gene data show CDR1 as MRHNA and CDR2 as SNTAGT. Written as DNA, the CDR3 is TGTGCCAGCACCCTGGCCCAGCGGGAGGGCCTTAGCACAGATACGCAGTATTTT. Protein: CASTLAQREGLSTDTQYF.

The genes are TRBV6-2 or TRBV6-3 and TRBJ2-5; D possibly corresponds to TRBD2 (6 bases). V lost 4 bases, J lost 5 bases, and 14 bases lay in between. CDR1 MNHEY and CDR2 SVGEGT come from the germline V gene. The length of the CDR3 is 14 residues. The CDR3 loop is CASSFFGSRETQYF. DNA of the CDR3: TGTGCCAGCAGTTTTTTCGGGAGCCGGGAGACCCAGTACTTC.

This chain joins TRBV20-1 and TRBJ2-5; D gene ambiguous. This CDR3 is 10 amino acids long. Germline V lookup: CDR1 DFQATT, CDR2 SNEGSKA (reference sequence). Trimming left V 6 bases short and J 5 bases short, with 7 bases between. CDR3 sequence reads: CSAPRETQYF. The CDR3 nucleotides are TGCAGTGCGCCTAGGGAGACCCAGTACTTC.

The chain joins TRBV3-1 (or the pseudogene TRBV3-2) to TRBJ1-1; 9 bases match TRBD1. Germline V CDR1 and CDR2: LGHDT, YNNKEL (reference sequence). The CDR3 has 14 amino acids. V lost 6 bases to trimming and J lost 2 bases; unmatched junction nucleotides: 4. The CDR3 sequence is CASSRQGVNTEAFF. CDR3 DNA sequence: TGTGCCAGCAGTAGACAGGGGGTTAACACTGAAGCTTTCTTT.

CDR3 nucleotide sequence: TGTGCCAGCAGGGGAGAGCTAACGTCTGGAAACACCATATATTTT. Protein product: CASRGELTSGNTIYF. The chain carries TRBV11-3 and TRBJ1-3; D is unresolved. The germline gives CDR1 SGHNT, CDR2 YENEEA. V was pared by 6 bases and J by 1 base, with 13 bases between. This CDR3 has 15 residues.

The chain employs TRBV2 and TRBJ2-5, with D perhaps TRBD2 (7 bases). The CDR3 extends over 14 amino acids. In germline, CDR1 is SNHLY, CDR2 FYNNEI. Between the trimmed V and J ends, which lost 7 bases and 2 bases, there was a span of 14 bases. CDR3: CASKGGGIQETQYF. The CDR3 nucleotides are TGTGCCAGCAAGGGGGGGGGAATACAAGAGACCCAGTACTTC.

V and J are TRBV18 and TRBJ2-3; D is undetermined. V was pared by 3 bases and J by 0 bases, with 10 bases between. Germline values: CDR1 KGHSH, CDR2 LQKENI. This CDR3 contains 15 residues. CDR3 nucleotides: TGTGCCAGCTCACCTTTGCAAGCGAGCACAGATACGCAGTATTTT. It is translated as CASSPLQASTDTQYF.